This T cell receptor (beta chain) was captured by sequencing in a study of cytomegalovirus exposure and HLA in healthy donors. Profiling relied on immunoSEQ multiplex PCR, and the TCRdb table lists in-frame clones only, not all of them. The sample consists of 110,000 or so clones, 88% of them appearing once. Findings and caveats of the study: The study put 160 or so TCR beta chains on its list as cytomegalovirus-associated. According to a subsequent analysis, TCR clusters from the first cohort were inclined to appear together in the 120 validation repertoires. It was confirmed in vitro that a few of the CMV-associated chains were specific for CMV antigens.

About this clone itself: Its target is unknown.

The donors were part of the roughly 130-subject validation cohort, which stood apart from the approximately 670-subject first cohort. V dropped 8 bases and J dropped 0; count of bases not matched to a gene: 1. CDR1 is SNHLY and CDR2 is FYNNEI in the germline V gene. This CDR3 is 14 amino acids long. The TCR sequence derives from a man younger than 35 in good health and CMV-seropositive. Sequencing used PBMCs. V usage is TRBV2 and J usage is TRBJ1-6, with 7 bases matching TRBD1. CDR3 sequence: CASGDSSYNSPLHF. The CDR3 coding sequence is TGTGCCAGCGGGGACAGCTCCTATAATTCACCCCTCCACTTT.